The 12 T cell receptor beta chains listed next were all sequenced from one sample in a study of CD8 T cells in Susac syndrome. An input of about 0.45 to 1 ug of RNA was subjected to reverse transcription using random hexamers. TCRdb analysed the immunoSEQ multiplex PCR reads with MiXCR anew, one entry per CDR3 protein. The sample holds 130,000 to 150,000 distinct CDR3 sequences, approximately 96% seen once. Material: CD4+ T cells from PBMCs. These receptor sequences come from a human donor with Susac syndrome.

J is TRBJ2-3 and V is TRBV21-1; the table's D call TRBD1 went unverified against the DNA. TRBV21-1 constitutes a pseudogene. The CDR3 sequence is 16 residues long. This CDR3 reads CASSKKKGQRKDTQYF. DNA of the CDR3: TGTGCCAGCAGCAAAAAAAAGGGACAGCGCAAAGATACGCAGTATTTT.

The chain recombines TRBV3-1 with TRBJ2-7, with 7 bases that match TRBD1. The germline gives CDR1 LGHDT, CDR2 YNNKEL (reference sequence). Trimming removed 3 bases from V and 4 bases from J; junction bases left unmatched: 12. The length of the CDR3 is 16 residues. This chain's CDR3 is CASSQPTRDRSYEQYF. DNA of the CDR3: TGTGCCAGCAGCCAGCCCACCCGGGACAGAAGTTACGAGCAGTACTTC.

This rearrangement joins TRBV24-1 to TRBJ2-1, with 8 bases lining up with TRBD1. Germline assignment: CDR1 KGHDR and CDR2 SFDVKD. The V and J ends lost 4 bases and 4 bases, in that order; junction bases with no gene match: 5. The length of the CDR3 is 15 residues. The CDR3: CATSDYGTGYNEQFF. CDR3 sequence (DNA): TGTGCCACCAGTGACTATGGGACAGGTTACAATGAGCAGTTCTTC.

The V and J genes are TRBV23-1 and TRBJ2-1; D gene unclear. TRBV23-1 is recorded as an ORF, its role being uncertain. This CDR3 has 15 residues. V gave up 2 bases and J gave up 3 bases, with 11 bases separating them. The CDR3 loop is CASSQRWRVYNEQFF. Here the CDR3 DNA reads TGCGCCAGCAGTCAAAGGTGGAGAGTCTACAATGAGCAGTTCTTC.

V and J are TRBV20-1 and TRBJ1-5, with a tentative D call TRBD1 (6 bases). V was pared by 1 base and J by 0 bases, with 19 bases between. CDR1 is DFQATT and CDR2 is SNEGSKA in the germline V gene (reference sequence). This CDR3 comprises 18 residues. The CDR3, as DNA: TGCAGTGCTAGAGTTCAGGGGTTATACCCGTATAGCAATCAGCCCCAGCATTTT. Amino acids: CSARVQGLYPYSNQPQHF.

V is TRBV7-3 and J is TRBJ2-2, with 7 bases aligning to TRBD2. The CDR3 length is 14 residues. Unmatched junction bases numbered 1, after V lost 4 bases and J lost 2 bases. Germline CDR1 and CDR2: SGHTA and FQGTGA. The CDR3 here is CASSWTSNTGELFF. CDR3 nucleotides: TGTGCCAGCAGCTGGACTAGTAACACCGGGGAGCTGTTTTTT.

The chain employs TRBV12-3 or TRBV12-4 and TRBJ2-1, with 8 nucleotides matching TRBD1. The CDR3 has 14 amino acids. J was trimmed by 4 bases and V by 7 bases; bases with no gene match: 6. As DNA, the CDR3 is TGTGCCAGCACCGGGGGACAGGATTACAATGAGCAGTTCTTC. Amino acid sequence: CASTGGQDYNEQFF.

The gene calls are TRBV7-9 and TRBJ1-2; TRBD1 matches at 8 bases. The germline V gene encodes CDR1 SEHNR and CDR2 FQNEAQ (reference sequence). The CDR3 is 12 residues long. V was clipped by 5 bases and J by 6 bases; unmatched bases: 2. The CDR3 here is CASSKTGDGYTF. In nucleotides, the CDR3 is TGTGCCAGCAGCAAGACAGGGGATGGCTACACCTTC.

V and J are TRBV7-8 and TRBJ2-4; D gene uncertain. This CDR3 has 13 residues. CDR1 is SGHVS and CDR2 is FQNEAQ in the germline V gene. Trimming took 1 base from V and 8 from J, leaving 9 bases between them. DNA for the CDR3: TGTGCCAGCAGCTTAGGCCCACGGGACATTCAGTACTTC. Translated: CASSLGPRDIQYF.

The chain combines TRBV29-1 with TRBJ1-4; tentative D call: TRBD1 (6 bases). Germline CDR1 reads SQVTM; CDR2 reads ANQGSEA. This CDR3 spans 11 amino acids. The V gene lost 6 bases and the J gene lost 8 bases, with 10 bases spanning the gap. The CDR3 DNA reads TGCAGCGTCAGGGGTGGGGAAAAACTGTTTTTT. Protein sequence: CSVRGGEKLFF.

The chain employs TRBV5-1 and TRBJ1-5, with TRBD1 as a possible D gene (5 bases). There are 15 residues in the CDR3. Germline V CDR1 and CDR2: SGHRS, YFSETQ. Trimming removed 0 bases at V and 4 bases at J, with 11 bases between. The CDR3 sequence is CASSLAPGLNQPQHF. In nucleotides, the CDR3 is TGCGCCAGCAGCTTGGCCCCAGGGTTAAATCAGCCCCAGCATTTT.

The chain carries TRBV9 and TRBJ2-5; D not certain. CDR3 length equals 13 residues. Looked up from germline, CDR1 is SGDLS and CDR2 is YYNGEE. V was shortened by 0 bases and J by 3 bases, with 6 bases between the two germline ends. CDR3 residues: CASSVAGKETQYF. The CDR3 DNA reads TGTGCCAGCAGCGTAGCTGGCAAAGAGACCCAGTACTTC.